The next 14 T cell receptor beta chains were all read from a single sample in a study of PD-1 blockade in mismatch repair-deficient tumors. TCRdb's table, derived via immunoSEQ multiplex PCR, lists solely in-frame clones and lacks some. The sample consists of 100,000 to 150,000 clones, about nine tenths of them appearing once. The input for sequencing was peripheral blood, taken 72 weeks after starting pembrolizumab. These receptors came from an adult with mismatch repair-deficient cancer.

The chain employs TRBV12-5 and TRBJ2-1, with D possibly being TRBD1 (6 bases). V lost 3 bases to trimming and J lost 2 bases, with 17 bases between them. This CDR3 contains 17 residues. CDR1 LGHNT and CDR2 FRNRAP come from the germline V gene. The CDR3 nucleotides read TGTGCTAGTGGTTTTATCCTCGGGACAACTACCTACAATGAGCAGTTCTTC. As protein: CASGFILGTTTYNEQFF.

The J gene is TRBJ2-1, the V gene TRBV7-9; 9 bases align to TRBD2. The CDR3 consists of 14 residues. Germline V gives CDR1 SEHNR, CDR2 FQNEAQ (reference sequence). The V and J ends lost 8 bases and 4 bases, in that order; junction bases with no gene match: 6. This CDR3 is CASVAGGPYNEQFF. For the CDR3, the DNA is TGTGCCAGCGTGGCGGGAGGGCCTTACAATGAGCAGTTCTTC.

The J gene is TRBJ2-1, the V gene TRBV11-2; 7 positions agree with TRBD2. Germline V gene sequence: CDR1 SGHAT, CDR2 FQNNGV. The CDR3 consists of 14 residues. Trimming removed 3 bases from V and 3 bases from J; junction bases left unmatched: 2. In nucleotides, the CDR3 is TGTGCCAGCAGCTTGGGGGACTACTACAATGAGCAGTTCTTC. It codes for CASSLGDYYNEQFF.

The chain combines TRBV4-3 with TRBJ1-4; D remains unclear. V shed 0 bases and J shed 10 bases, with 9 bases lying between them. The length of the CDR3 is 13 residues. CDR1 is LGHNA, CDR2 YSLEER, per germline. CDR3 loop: CASSQDGSPKLFF. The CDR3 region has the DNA TGCGCCAGCAGCCAAGATGGGTCCCCAAAACTGTTTTTT.

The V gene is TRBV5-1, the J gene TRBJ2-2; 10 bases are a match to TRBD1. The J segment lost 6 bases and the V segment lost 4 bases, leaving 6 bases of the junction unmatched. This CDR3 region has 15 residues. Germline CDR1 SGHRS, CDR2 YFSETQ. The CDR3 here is CASSVSGTGAGELFF. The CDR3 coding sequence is TGCGCCAGCAGCGTTTCCGGGACAGGGGCCGGGGAGCTGTTTTTT.

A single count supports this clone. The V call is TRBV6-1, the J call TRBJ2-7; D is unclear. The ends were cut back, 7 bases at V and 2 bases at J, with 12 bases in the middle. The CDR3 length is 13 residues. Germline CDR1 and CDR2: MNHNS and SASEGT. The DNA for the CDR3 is TGTGCCAGCAACCTGGGAAGACCCTACGAGCAGTACTTC. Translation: CASNLGRPYEQYF.

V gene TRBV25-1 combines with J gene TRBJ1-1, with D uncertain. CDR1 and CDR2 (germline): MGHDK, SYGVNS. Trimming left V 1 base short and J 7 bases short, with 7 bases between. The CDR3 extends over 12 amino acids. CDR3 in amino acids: CASSEFGNEAFF. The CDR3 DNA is TGTGCCAGCAGTGAATTCGGAAATGAAGCTTTCTTT.

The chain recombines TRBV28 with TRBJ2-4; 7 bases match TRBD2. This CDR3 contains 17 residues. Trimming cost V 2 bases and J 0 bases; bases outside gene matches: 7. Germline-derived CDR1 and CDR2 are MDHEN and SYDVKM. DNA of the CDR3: TGTGCCAGCAGTTTAGGGACTACAAGGCTAGCCAAAAACATTCAGTACTTC. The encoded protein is CASSLGTTRLAKNIQYF. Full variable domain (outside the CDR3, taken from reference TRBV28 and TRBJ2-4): DVKVTQSSRYLVKRTGEKVFLECVQDMDHENMFWYRQDPGLGLRLIYFSYDVKMKEKGDIPEGYSVSREKKERFSLILESASTNQTSMYLCASSLGTTRLAKNIQYFGAGTRLSVL.

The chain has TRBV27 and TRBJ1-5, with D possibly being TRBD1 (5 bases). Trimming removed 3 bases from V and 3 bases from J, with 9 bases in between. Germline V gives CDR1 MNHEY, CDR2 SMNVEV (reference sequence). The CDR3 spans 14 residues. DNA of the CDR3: TGTGCCAGCAGTTTCGGGGGTGACAATCAGCCCCAGCATTTT. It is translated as CASSFGGDNQPQHF.

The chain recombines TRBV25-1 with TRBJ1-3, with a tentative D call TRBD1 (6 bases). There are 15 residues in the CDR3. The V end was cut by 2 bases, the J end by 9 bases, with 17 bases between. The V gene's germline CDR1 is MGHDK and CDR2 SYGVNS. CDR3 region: CASSERGTDDATIYF. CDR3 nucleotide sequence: TGTGCCAGCAGTGAAAGGGGGACGGACGACGCCACCATATATTTT.

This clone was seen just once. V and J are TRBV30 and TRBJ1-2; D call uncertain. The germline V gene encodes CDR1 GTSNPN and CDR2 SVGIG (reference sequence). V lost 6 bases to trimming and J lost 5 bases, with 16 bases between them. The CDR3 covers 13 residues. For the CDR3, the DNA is TGTGCCTGTAAGACCACGGCGAGGTATGGCTACACCTTC. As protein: CACKTTARYGYTF.

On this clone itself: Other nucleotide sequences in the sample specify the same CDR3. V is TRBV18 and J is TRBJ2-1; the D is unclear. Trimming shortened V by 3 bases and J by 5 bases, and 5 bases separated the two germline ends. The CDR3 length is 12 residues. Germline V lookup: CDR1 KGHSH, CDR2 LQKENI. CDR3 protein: CASSPGDNEQFF. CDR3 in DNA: TGTGCCAGCTCACCTGGGGACAATGAGCAGTTCTTC.

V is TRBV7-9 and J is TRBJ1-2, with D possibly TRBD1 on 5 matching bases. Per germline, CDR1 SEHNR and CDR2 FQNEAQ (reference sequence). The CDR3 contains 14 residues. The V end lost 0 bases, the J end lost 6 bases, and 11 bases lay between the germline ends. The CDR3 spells CASSLAGQGHGYTF. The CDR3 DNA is TGTGCCAGCAGCTTAGCAGGCCAGGGACATGGCTACACCTTC.

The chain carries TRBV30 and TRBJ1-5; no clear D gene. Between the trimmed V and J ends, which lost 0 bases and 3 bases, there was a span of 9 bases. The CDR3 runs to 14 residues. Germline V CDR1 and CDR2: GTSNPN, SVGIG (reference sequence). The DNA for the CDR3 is TGTGCCTGGAGTGTAGGAGGAGACAATCAGCCCCAGCATTTT. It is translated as CAWSVGGDNQPQHF.